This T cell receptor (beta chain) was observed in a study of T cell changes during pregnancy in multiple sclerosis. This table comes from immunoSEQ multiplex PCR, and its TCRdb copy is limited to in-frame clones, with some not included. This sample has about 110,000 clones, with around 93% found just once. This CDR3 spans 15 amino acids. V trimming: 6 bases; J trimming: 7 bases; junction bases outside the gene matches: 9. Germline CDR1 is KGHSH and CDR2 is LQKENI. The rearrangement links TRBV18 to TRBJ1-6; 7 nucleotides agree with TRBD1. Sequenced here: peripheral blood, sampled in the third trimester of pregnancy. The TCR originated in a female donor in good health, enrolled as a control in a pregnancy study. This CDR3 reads CASSSRGTENSPLHF. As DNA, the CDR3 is TGTGCCAGCTCCTCACGAGGGACAGAAAATTCACCCCTCCACTTT.